This TCR beta chain was captured by sequencing in a study of shared clonotypes between healthy human individuals. Study results and caveats: Clonotype sharing among donors, it was expected, would be affected by sequencing depth. Relative to clonotypes present in all four donors, those not shared had lower generation probabilities.

TCRdb keeps only in-frame clones here, not all; method: immunoSEQ multiplex PCR. Found here are hundreds of thousands of clones, more than 75% of them singletons; the top ten hold about a sixth. Note on this clone: Its specificity is unknown.

The germline V gene encodes CDR1 SEHNR and CDR2 FQNEAQ (reference sequence). V gave up 5 bases and J gave up 3 bases, with 16 bases separating them. This CDR3 has 15 residues. The rearrangement uses TRBV7-9 and TRBJ1-2; no clear D. The specimen sequenced was memory CD8+ T cells sorted from blood. Noted subset: CD45RO+ cells pooled with CCR7-negative TemRA cells. This TCR came from a man aged 18-30 years in good health. The DNA of the CDR3 is TGTGCCAGCAGCGCAACAACGAAAGGAGACTATGGCTACACCTTC. Translating gives CASSATTKGDYGYTF.